The 26 T cell receptor beta chains presented below share a single source sample, sequenced in a study of cytomegalovirus exposure and HLA in healthy donors. PCR was performed using 60 Vbeta and 13 Jbeta primers. Here immunoSEQ multiplex PCR was the method, and the copy in TCRdb shows in-frame clones only, minus some. Of 270,000 or so clones listed, about 93% were seen once; the top ten hold about 1.7%. Sequencing input: PBMCs. The receptors stem from a girl aged 2-10 years in good health and CMV-seronegative.

This chain connects TRBV5-6 to TRBJ2-7, with D unclear. V lost 2 bases, J lost 4 bases, and 10 bases lay in between. Looked up from germline, CDR1 is SGHDT and CDR2 is YYEEEE. This CDR3 has 13 amino acids. The CDR3 DNA follows: TGTGCCAGCAGCTTACTACTTTCTTACGAGCAGTACTTC. Amino acids: CASSLLLSYEQYF.

DNA for the CDR3: TGTGCCAGCAGAAAGGAGGCCCCAGATACGCAGTATTTT. This codes for CASRKEAPDTQYF. The rearrangement uses TRBV27 and TRBJ2-3; D might be TRBD2 (5 bases). The CDR3 extends over 13 amino acids. Germline CDR1 MNHEY, CDR2 SMNVEV (reference sequence). V was clipped by 6 bases and J by 4 bases, with 11 bases between them.

This clone appeared once. The chain uses TRBV28 and TRBJ1-2, with D perhaps matching TRBD1 (6 bases). CDR3 length: 12 residues. Germline loops: CDR1 MDHEN, CDR2 SYDVKM. V was shortened by 3 bases and J by 8 bases, with 10 bases between the two germline ends. The CDR3 sequence is CASSFRGNGYTF. For the CDR3, the DNA is TGTGCCAGCAGTTTTAGGGGGAACGGCTACACCTTC.

The V call is TRBV19, the J call TRBJ2-2, with 9 nucleotides matching TRBD1. Germline CDR1 LNHDA, CDR2 SQIVND (reference sequence). The CDR3 contains 16 residues. After removal of 5 bases from V and 5 bases from J, the junction contained 9 bases not matched to a gene. Here the CDR3 DNA reads TGTGCCAGTAGTGCCCTAGGGACAGGGATAACCGGGGAGCTGTTTTTT. Protein: CASSALGTGITGELFF. Full variable domain (rest looked up from reference TRBV19 and TRBJ2-2): DGGITQSPKYLFRKEGQNVTLSCEQNLNHDAMYWYRQDPGQGLRLIYYSQIVNDFQKGDIAEGYSVSREKKESFPLTVTSAQKNPTAFYLCASSALGTGITGELFFGEGSRLTVL.

The genes are TRBV28 and TRBJ2-1, with TRBD2 matching over 11 bases. Trimming at V came to 2 bases and at J to 0 bases, leaving 6 bases not matched to a gene. The CDR3 has 18 amino acids. Germline CDR1 is MDHEN and CDR2 is SYDVKM. CDR3 loop: CASSLGPSGGNSYNEQFF. The CDR3 DNA is TGTGCCAGCAGTTTAGGGCCTAGCGGGGGGAACTCCTACAATGAGCAGTTCTTC.

As for this clone: Within the sample, other DNA sequences also encode this same CDR3. The chain carries TRBV5-4 and TRBJ2-7; the D is unclear. Trimming removed 0 bases at V and 0 bases at J, with 7 bases between. The CDR3 totals 14 residues. CDR1 and CDR2 (germline): SGHNT, YYREEE (reference sequence). CDR3 loop: CASSLAGSSYEQYF. In DNA, the CDR3 is TGTGCCAGCAGCTTGGCGGGTAGCTCCTACGAGCAGTACTTC.

The gene calls are TRBV10-3 and TRBJ2-7; 7 bases align to TRBD1. The V gene's germline CDR1 is ENHRY and CDR2 SYGVKD. The CDR3 consists of 12 residues. Unmatched junction bases numbered 7, after V lost 10 bases and J lost 4 bases. For the CDR3, the DNA is TGTGCCAGCCTGGGCAGGGGGTACGAGCAGTACTTC. It codes for CASLGRGYEQYF.

The rearrangement uses TRBV7-2 and TRBJ2-2; the match to TRBD2 covers 9 bases. Germline V gives CDR1 SGHTA, CDR2 FQGNSA. The CDR3 sequence is 18 residues long. Trimming took 5 bases from V and 4 from J; bases not matched to a gene: 14. The CDR3 sequence is CASSRAYHSGRSTGELFF. Written as DNA, the CDR3 is TGTGCCAGCAGCCGCGCTTATCATAGCGGGAGATCCACCGGGGAGCTGTTTTTT.

This chain uses TRBV6-1 with TRBJ1-2; D remains ambiguous. CDR1 MNHNS and CDR2 SASEGT come from the germline V gene. The V end was cut by 1 base, the J end by 5 bases, with 11 bases between. The CDR3 sequence is 14 residues long. Here the CDR3 DNA reads TGTGCCAGCAGTGAAGGGACTTTTTCATATGGCTACACCTTC. This codes for CASSEGTFSYGYTF.

The chain combines TRBV6-1 with TRBJ1-1; TRBD1 matches 7 bases. The CDR3 extends over 15 amino acids. V shed 6 bases, J shed 0 bases, and the junction held 7 bases outside the gene matches. The germline V gene has CDR1 MNHNS and CDR2 SASEGT. The CDR3, as DNA: TGTGCCAGCAGAAACAGGGGTTGGATGAACACTGAAGCTTTCTTT. Translated: CASRNRGWMNTEAFF.

This clone has a single count. V is TRBV5-1 and J is TRBJ2-3; 7 nucleotides agree with TRBD2. Germline CDR1 is SGHRS and CDR2 is YFSETQ. CDR3 length equals 13 residues. J lost 4 bases, V lost 4 bases, and 3 bases had no gene match. The chain's CDR3 is CASSARGADTQYF. CDR3 DNA: TGCGCCAGCAGCGCCCGGGGGGCAGATACGCAGTATTTT.

This chain uses TRBV9 with TRBJ2-3; 11 bases align to TRBD2. Germline values: CDR1 SGDLS, CDR2 YYNGEE. J gave up 5 bases and V 4 bases, and 6 bases lay outside the gene matches. The CDR3 runs to 15 residues. CDR3 in amino acids: CASSPHSGGEDTQYF. The CDR3 DNA follows: TGTGCCAGCAGCCCACATAGCGGGGGGGAAGATACGCAGTATTTT.

The chain employs TRBV27 and TRBJ2-7, with a possible D match to TRBD1 (5 bases). Germline CDR1 MNHEY, CDR2 SMNVEV (reference sequence). The CDR3 sequence is 15 residues long. Trimming pared 0 bases from V and 5 bases from J, leaving 14 bases between. The CDR3 bases are TGTGCCAGCAGTTTATCGATAACAGGCTCTCACGAGCAGTACTTC. Translating it yields CASSLSITGSHEQYF.

The chain combines TRBV6-5 with TRBJ2-5; 7 bases match TRBD1. The CDR3 has 14 amino acids. The V and J ends lost 1 base and 5 bases, in that order; junction bases with no gene match: 4. The germline V gene encodes CDR1 MNHEY and CDR2 SVGAGI. In DNA form, the CDR3 reads TGTGCCAGCAGTTACTACAGGGGTTCGGAGACCCAGTACTTC. Encoded protein: CASSYYRGSETQYF.

The chain uses TRBV13 and TRBJ2-1; 7 nucleotides line up with TRBD2. Germline V gives CDR1 PRHDT, CDR2 FYEKMQ (reference sequence). Losses at the gene ends were 1 base for V and 3 bases for J; bases not matched to a gene: 6. The CDR3 is made up of 16 amino acids. CDR3 sequence: CASSLERGGGYNEQFF. CDR3 in DNA: TGTGCCAGCAGCTTAGAGCGGGGCGGGGGCTACAATGAGCAGTTCTTC.

The CDR3, as DNA: TGTGCCAGCAGTGAATGGATCGGGGGCACTGAAGCTTTCTTT. It is translated as CASSEWIGGTEAFF. The chain uses TRBV25-1 and TRBJ1-1; tentative D call: TRBD1 (5 bases). V lost 1 base, J lost 4 bases, and 10 bases lay in between. The germline V gene has CDR1 MGHDK and CDR2 SYGVNS. The CDR3 loop spans 14 amino acids.

This chain connects TRBV7-2 to TRBJ1-1; maybe TRBD1 (6 bases). Germline V gene sequence: CDR1 SGHTA, CDR2 FQGNSA. The CDR3 extends over 11 amino acids. V lost 6 bases, J lost 10 bases, and 12 bases lay in between. As DNA, the CDR3 is TGTGCCAGCAGTCAGACAGGAGGAGCTTTCTTT. This sequence encodes CASSQTGGAFF.

The gene calls are TRBV6-5 and TRBJ1-1, with TRBD1 as a possible D gene (6 bases). V dropped 0 bases and J dropped 11 bases, with 13 bases sitting between them. The CDR3 covers 13 residues. The germline gives CDR1 MNHEY, CDR2 SVGAGI. The CDR3 sequence: CASSYSWGRRAFF. The CDR3 region has the DNA TGTGCCAGCAGTTACTCATGGGGGCGTCGCGCTTTCTTT.

The chain has TRBV27 and TRBJ2-7; TRBD2 matches 7 bases. The CDR3 loop spans 14 amino acids. The trim removed 5 bases at V and 5 bases at J, leaving 9 bases unmatched. Germline V lookup: CDR1 MNHEY, CDR2 SMNVEV (reference sequence). CDR3 region: CASSLSGGSHEQYF. The CDR3 DNA reads as TGTGCCAGCAGTCTCTCGGGGGGAAGCCACGAGCAGTACTTC.

This clone appeared a single time. This chain uses TRBV10-1 with TRBJ2-7, with 7 bases matching TRBD1. Germline values: CDR1 WNHNN, CDR2 SYGVQD (reference sequence). Trimming cost V 6 bases and J 6 bases; bases outside gene matches: 8. The CDR3 contains 13 residues. CDR3 bases: TGCGCCAGCAGCGCCGACAGGGTCAGCGAGCAGTACTTC. Translating gives CASSADRVSEQYF.

The genes are TRBV29-1 and TRBJ1-2; D may be TRBD1 (5 bases). The V end was cut by 7 bases, the J end by 6 bases, with 12 bases between. The CDR3 consists of 11 residues. Germline loops: CDR1 SQVTM, CDR2 ANQGSEA. CDR3 amino acids: CSGGQIDGYTF. Written as DNA, the CDR3 is TGCAGCGGGGGCCAGATCGATGGCTACACCTTC.

The V call is TRBV6-4, the J call TRBJ2-2, with 8 positions matching TRBD1. The CDR3 has 17 residues. Germline CDR1 is MRHNA and CDR2 is SNTAGT. V shed 3 bases and J 0 bases; nucleotides not matched to a gene: 6. The CDR3 protein is CASSEYATGANTGELFF. In nucleotides, the CDR3 is TGTGCCAGCAGTGAATACGCGACAGGGGCGAACACCGGGGAGCTGTTTTTT.

This sequence joins TRBV15 and TRBJ2-5; weak D call: TRBD1 (6 bases). CDR1 and CDR2 from the germline V gene are LNHNV and YYDKDF (reference sequence). The V end was cut by 2 bases, the J end by 4 bases, with 11 bases between. The CDR3 contains 14 residues. The CDR3 protein is CATSRPGTRETQYF. DNA of the CDR3: TGTGCCACCAGCAGACCCGGGACAAGAGAGACCCAGTACTTC.

The rearrangement uses TRBV4-1 and TRBJ1-1; TRBD1 agrees at 9 bases. The germline V gene encodes CDR1 MGHRA and CDR2 YSYEKL. The CDR3 consists of 15 residues. V dropped 0 bases and J dropped 8; count of bases not matched to a gene: 7. CDR3 region: CASSQDGTGFREAFF. The CDR3 DNA is TGCGCCAGCAGCCAAGATGGGACAGGGTTTCGGGAAGCTTTCTTT.

The V gene is TRBV2, the J gene TRBJ1-2, with D possibly matching TRBD1 (5 bases). The length of the CDR3 is 12 residues. The V gene's germline CDR1 is SNHLY and CDR2 FYNNEI. V lost 10 bases and J 6 bases, leaving 15 bases between the germline ends. CDR3 in DNA: TGTGCCACCAAAGGCAGGGTACATGGCTACACCTTC. Translation gives CATKGRVHGYTF.

The chain links TRBV28 to TRBJ2-1; D may be TRBD2 (5 bases). V was clipped by 5 bases and J by 3 bases, with 14 bases between them. The CDR3 sequence is 15 residues long. Germline-derived CDR1 and CDR2 are MDHEN and SYDVKM. The CDR3 loop reads CASSESRGVYNEQFF. Here the CDR3 DNA reads TGTGCCAGCAGTGAGTCCCGGGGTGTCTACAATGAGCAGTTCTTC.